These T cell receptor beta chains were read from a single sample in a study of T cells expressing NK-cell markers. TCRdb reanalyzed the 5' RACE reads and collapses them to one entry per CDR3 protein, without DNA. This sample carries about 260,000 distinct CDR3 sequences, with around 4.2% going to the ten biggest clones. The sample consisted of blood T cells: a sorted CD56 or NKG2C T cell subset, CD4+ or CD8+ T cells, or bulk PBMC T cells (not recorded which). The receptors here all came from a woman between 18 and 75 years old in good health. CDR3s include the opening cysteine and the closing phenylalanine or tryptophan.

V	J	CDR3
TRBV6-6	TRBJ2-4	CASSFGIVQYF
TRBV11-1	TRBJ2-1	CASSPPLPYNEQFF
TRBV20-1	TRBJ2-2	CSARVPGTGHGELFF
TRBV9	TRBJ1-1	CASSALNTEAFF
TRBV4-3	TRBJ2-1	CASSQDLRGYNEQFF
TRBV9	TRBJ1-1	CASSASWNTEAFF
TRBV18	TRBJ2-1	CASSHLAGGRSGEQFF
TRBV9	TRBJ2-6	CASSPPTVSGANVLTF
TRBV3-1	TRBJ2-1	CASSQSHLAAFYNEQFF
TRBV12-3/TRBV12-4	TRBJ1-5	CASSRTDRQPQHF
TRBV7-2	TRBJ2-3	CASSWGGQGTDTQYF
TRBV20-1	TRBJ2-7	CSAKNPGAGKVYEQYF
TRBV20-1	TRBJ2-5	CSAPGTWGTSGQETQYF
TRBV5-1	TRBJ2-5	CASSLTGAPQETQYF
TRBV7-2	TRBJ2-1	CASSKDPSGNEQFF
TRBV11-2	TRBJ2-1	CASSSGGSGRTGEQFF
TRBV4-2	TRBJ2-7	CASSQDAGRYEQYF
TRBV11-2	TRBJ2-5	CASSLRDYETQYF
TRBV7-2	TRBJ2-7	CASSANLYEQYF
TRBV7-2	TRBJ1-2	CASSLVSSNGYTF
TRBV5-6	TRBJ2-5	CASSFWLAGDETQYF
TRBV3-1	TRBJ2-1	CASSQDHPTGPNNEQFF
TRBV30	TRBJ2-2	CAWSIGRQNTGELFF
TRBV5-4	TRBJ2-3	CASSSQGLYTDTQYF
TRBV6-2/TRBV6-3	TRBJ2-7	CASSYSYRSGRGAYEQYF
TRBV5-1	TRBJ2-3	CASSSGTGTDTQYF
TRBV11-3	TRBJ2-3	CASSLGGKTITDTQYF
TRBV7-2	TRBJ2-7	CASSLDPAGRYEQYF
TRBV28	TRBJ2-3	CASSLGLLTDTQYF
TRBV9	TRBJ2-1	CASSVETGSSYNEQFF
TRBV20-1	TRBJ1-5	CSARLGYNSNQPQHF